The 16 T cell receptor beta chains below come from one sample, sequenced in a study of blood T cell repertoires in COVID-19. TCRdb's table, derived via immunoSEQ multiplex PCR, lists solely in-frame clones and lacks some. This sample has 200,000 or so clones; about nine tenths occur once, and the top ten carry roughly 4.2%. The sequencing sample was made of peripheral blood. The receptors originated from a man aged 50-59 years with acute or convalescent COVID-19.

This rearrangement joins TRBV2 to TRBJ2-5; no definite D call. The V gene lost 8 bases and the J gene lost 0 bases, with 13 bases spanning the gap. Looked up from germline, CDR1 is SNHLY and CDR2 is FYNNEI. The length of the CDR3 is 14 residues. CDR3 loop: CASCPQVNQETQYF. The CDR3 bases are TGTGCCAGCTGCCCCCAGGTCAACCAAGAGACCCAGTACTTC.

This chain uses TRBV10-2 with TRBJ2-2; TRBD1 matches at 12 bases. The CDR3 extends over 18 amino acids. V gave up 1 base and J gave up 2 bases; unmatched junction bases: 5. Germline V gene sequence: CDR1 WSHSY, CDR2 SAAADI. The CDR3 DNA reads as TGCGCCAGCAGTGAGTTAGGGACAGGGGGCCTCAACACCGGGGAGCTGTTTTTT. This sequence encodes CASSELGTGGLNTGELFF.

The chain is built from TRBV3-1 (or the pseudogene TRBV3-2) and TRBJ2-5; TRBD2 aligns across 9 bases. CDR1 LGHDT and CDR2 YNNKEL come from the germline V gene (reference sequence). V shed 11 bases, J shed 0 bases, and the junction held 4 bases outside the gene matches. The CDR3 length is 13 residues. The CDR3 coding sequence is TGTGCCGCGGGGGGGAAGTACCAAGAGACCCAGTACTTC. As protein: CAAGGKYQETQYF.

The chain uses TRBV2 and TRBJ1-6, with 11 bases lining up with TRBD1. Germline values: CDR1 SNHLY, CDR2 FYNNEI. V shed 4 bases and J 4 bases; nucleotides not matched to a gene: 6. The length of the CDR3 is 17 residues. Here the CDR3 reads CASSGSGTGGYNSPLHF. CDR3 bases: TGTGCCAGCAGTGGCTCCGGGACAGGGGGGTATAATTCACCCCTCCACTTT. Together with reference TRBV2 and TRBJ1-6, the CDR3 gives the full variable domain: EPEVTQTPSHQVTQMGQEVILRCVPISNHLYFYWYRQILGQKVEFLVSFYNNEISEKSEIFDDQFSVERPDGSNFTLKIRSTKLEDSAMYFCASSGSGTGGYNSPLHFGNGTRLTVT.

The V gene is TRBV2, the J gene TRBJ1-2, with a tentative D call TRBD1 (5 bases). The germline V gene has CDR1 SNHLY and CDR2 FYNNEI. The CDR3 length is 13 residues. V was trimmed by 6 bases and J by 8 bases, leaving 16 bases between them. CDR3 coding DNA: TGTGCCAGCAGGGTACAGGAGCCCTTCGGCTACACCTTC. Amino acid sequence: CASRVQEPFGYTF.

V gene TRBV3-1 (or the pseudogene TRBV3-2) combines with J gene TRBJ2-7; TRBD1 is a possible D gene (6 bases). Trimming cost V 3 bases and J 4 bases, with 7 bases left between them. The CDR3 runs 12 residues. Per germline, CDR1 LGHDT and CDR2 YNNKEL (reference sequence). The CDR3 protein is CASSQDSYEQYF. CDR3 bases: TGTGCCAGCAGCCAGGACAGTTACGAGCAGTACTTC.

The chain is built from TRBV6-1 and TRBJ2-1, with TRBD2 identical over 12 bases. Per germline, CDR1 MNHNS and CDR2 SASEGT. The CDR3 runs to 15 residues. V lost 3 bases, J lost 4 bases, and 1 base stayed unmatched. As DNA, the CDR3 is TGTGCCAGCAGTGATACTAGCGGGGGGTACAATGAGCAGTTCTTC. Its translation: CASSDTSGGYNEQFF.

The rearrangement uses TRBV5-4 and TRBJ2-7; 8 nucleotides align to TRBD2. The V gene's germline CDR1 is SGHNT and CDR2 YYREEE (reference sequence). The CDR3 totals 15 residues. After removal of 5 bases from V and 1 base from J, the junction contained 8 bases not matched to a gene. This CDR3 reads CASSPRGGRSYEQYF. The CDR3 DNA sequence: TGTGCCAGCAGTCCTCGGGGGGGCCGATCCTACGAGCAGTACTTC.

The CDR3 DNA reads as TGTGCCAGCAGTTACCACAGGGAACCCCAGCATTTT. It translates to CASSYHREPQHF. This sequence joins TRBV6-6 and TRBJ1-5; perhaps TRBD1 as D (6 bases). Trimming removed 2 bases from V and 10 bases from J, with 9 bases in between. CDR1 and CDR2 from the germline V gene are MNHNY and SVGAGI (reference sequence). The CDR3 consists of 12 residues.

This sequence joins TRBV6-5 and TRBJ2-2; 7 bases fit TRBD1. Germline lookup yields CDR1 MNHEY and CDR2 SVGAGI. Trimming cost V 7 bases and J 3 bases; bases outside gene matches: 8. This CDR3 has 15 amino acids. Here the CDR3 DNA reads TGTGCCAGCACCCCACAGGGGATGGACACCGGGGAGCTGTTTTTT. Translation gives CASTPQGMDTGELFF.

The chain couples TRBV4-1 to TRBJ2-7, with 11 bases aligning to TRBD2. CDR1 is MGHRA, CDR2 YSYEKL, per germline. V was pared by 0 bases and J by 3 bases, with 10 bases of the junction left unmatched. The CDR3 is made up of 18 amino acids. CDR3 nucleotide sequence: TGCGCCAGCAGCCAAGAGCCGCCACCACTAGCGGGGGACTACGAGCAGTACTTC. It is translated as CASSQEPPPLAGDYEQYF.

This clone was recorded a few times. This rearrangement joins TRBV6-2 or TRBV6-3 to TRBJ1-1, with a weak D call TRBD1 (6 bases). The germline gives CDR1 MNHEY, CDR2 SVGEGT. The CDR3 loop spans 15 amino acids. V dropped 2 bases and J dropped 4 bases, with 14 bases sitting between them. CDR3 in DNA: TGTGCCAGCAGTTACATAACAGGGTTTAGCACTGAAGCTTTCTTT. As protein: CASSYITGFSTEAFF.

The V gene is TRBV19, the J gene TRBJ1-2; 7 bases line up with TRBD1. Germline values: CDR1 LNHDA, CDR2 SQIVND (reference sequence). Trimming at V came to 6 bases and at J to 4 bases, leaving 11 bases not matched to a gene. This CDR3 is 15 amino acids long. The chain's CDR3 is CASSPDRSLRYGYTF. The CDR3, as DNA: TGTGCCAGTAGCCCGGACAGGTCTCTCCGCTATGGCTACACCTTC.

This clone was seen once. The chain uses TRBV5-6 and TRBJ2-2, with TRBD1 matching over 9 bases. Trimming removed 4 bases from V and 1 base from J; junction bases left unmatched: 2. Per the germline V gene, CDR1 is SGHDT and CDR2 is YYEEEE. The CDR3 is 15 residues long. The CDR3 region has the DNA TGTGCCAGCAGCCGGACAGGGGTGAACACCGGGGAGCTGTTTTTT. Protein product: CASSRTGVNTGELFF.

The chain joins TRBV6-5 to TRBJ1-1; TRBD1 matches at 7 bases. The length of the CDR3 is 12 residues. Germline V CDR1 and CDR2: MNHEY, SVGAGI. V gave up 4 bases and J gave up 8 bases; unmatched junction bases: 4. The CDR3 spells CASSFRGQEAFF. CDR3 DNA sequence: TGTGCCAGCAGTTTTAGGGGGCAAGAAGCTTTCTTT.

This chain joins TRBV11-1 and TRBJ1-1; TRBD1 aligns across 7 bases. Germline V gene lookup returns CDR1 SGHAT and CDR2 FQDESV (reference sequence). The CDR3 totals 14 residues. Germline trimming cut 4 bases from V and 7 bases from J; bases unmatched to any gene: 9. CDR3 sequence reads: CASSSGQTRGEAFF. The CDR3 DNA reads TGTGCCAGCAGCTCGGGACAGACCAGGGGTGAAGCTTTCTTT.